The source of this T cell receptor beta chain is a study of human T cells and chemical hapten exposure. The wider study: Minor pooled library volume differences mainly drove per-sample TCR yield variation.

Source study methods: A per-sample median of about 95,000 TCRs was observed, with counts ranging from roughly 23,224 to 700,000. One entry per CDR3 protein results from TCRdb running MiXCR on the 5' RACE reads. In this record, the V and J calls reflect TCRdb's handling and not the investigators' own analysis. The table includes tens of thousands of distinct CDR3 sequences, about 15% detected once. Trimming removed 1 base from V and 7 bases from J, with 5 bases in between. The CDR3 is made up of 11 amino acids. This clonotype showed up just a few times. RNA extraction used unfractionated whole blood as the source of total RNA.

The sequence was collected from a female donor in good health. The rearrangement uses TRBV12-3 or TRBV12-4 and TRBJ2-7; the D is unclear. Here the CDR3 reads CASSLGFEQYF. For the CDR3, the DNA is TGTGCCAGCAGTTTAGGGTTTGAGCAGTACTTC.